This entry features one T cell receptor (beta chain) sequence. Its cognate antigen is unknown. TCRdb keeps only in-frame clones here, not all; method: immunoSEQ multiplex PCR. The sample carries just over 95,000 clones, about 90% recorded once. The CDR3 runs to 12 residues. CDR1 is MDHEN and CDR2 is SYDVKM in the germline V gene. Trimming removed 3 bases from V and 10 bases from J, with 10 bases in between. The sample originates from a study of OX40 agonist ivuxolimab in advanced cancers. Study overall: With ivuxolimab, an agonistic anti-OX40 (CD134) antibody, patients were treated.

General observations from the study: At 0.1 to 3.0 mg/kg and by week 6, clonal expansion occurred in CD4+ and CD8+ blood T cells.

The sample here was CD4+ or CD8+ T cells sorted from blood, taken in a trial of the OX40 agonist ivuxolimab. V is TRBV28 and J is TRBJ2-1; D unresolved. The TCR sequence derives from an adult with an advanced solid tumor such as melanoma, head and neck, liver or kidney cancer. CDR3 residues: CASSLLKWEQFF. CDR3 nucleotides: TGTGCCAGCAGTTTGTTAAAATGGGAGCAGTTCTTC.